This T cell receptor (beta chain) was found in a study of blood T cells in healthy people across ages. Total RNA was isolated from each sample in quantities of at least 6 micrograms. Germline lookup yields CDR1 SGHTA and CDR2 FQGNSA. The CDR3 is 13 amino acids. V was pared by 3 bases and J by 6 bases, with 9 bases between. Only a few counts were recorded for this clonotype. Its antigen is undetermined. Points from the study as a whole: It was held that the diversity estimates obtained from one million T cells were underestimates. The long-lived group displayed more naive CD4+ cells, plus higher diversity, than the aged donors did.

Primed by a sample-barcoded 5' primer and a J-beta primer mix, a second PCR proceeded for about 7 to 11 cycles. TCRdb independently ran MiXCR on the 5' RACE reads; one entry per CDR3 protein. The sample yields hundreds of thousands of distinct CDR3 sequences, roughly 49% seen once. This receptor was identified in a woman aged 55-70 years in good health. This chain links TRBV7-2 with TRBJ1-5; D may be TRBD1 (5 bases). What was sequenced was blood. CDR3 in amino acids: CASSFYGGQPQHF. The CDR3 nucleotides read TGTGCCAGCAGCTTTTACGGGGGTCAGCCCCAGCATTTT.